This T cell receptor (beta chain) was captured in a study of shared clonotypes between healthy human individuals. Study in general: Researchers assigned three CD4 naive, three CD4 memory, two CD8 naive and one CD8 memory plate to each donor. Study-level results: Represented genetic and exposure-history diversity was restricted by having few donors.

As to this clone: The antigen is undetermined.

Subsets obtained from CD4+ cells comprised CD45RA+ naive and CD45RA-negative memory cells. This CDR3 comprises 14 residues. In germline, CDR1 is SNHLY, CDR2 FYNNEI. Trimming left V 5 bases short and J 0 bases short, with 7 bases between. Authors' processing steps: From ImmunoSEQ came sequences covering only the junction and carrying no quality scores, so filtering differed. TCRdb's table, derived via immunoSEQ multiplex PCR, lists solely in-frame clones and lacks some. V, J and clone size are those of that table, while D and trimming were read from the DNA. Altogether about 2 million clones are present, 85% to 95% being singletons, with the ten largest covering 0.13%.

The TCR sequence derives from a man aged 18 to 30 in good health. The sequenced material came from naive CD4+ T cells sorted from blood. Subset defined: CD45RA+ positively selected. The chain uses TRBV2 and TRBJ2-2; D is ambiguous. CDR3 protein: CASSTDTNTGELFF. Here the CDR3 DNA reads TGTGCCAGCAGTACTGACACGAACACCGGGGAGCTGTTTTTT. Based on the CDR3 plus reference TRBV2 and TRBJ2-2, the full variable domain is EPEVTQTPSHQVTQMGQEVILRCVPISNHLYFYWYRQILGQKVEFLVSFYNNEISEKSEIFDDQFSVERPDGSNFTLKIRSTKLEDSAMYFCASSTDTNTGELFFGEGSRLTVL.